This T cell receptor (beta chain) was captured in a study of blood T cell repertoires in COVID-19. Study-wide background: Whether acute or convalescent, the COVID-19 samples came from the United States, Italy and Spain. PBMCs, B-cell-depleted T cells, or T cells were the source of the cDNA or gDNA that made up the material.

Methods used by the authors: Nucleated cell counts were estimated from reference gene primer amplification. Method: immunoSEQ multiplex PCR; TCRdb's copy keeps in-frame clones and lacks some. That table gives V, J and clone size, and the DNA gave D and trimming. The repertoire holds 150,000 to 200,000 clones, with approximately 91% as singletons. Regarding this clone: One junction end does not reproduce the germline sequence, and a read error may be involved.

The germline gives CDR1 SGHAT, CDR2 FQNNGV. There are 14 residues in the CDR3. V usage is TRBV11-2 and J usage is TRBJ2-2; tentative D call: TRBD1 (6 bases). The clonotype was recovered from a man younger than 35 with acute or convalescent COVID-19. The specimen sequenced was peripheral blood. The chain's CDR3 is CASSPDRNSGELFF. In DNA, the CDR3 is TGTGCCAGCAGCCCCGACAGGAACAGCGGGGAGCTGTTTTTT.